These T cell receptor beta chains were read from a single sample in a study of graft-versus-host responses after intestinal transplantation. Only in-frame clones appear in the TCRdb table, and some are missing; sequencing was by immunoSEQ multiplex PCR. This sample has some 140,000 clones; more than 90% occur once, and the top ten carry roughly 0.16%. For these receptors, no antigen is known. Sequences were derived from unstimulated CD4+ T cells sorted from spleen or lymph node cells, sampled before intestinal transplant. These receptors were taken from a human donor who received an intestinal transplant. CDR3s include the opening cysteine and the closing phenylalanine or tryptophan. Size tells how often a clone was seen (once, few, many) or the class of an expanded clone, and some rows leave it out.

J gene | V gene | clone size | CDR3 protein
TRBJ2-7 | TRBV5-1 | - | CASSLTVPTYEQYF
TRBJ2-3 | TRBV9 | - | CASSVAGSGGVTDTQYF
TRBJ1-2 | TRBV7-2 | few | CASIPGAFDYGYTF
TRBJ1-1 | TRBV28 | - | CASREHLRGAEAFF
TRBJ1-4 | TRBV6-6 | - | CASTLKNRGGEKLFF
TRBJ1-3 | TRBV6-5 | - | CAIDRDLSGNTIYF
TRBJ2-7 | TRBV28 | - | CASSSQGSASYEQYF
TRBJ2-3 | TRBV2 | - | CASSLSTDTQYF
TRBJ1-5 | TRBV19 | - | CASSGLGPGNQPQHF
TRBJ2-1 | TRBV10-3 | once | CAISESVGYLNEQFF
TRBJ2-4 | TRBV9 | - | CASSETVAKNIQYF
TRBJ2-3 | TRBV9 | - | CASSVATSTDTQYF
TRBJ1-1 | TRBV5-1 | - | CASSSGRESLNTEAFF
TRBJ2-3 | TRBV11-1 | - | CASGRAGANTDTQYF
TRBJ2-5 | TRBV5-1 | - | CATSPEAGGRETQYF
TRBJ1-2 | TRBV19 | - | CASRDPREGYGGYTF
TRBJ1-2 | TRBV5-4 | - | CASSLTGGGYGYTF
TRBJ2-7 | TRBV2 | few | CASKTGSYEQYF
TRBJ2-6 | TRBV6-5 | once | CAIGTGLTGANVLTF
TRBJ2-2 | TRBV21-1 | - | CASSKAEGNTGELFF
TRBJ2-1 | TRBV9 | - | CASSLAGGRGEQFF
TRBJ1-6 | TRBV27 | - | CASSFKGRSSYNSPLHF
TRBJ2-7 | TRBV5-5 | - | CASSRATSAYEQYF
TRBJ2-5 | TRBV10-3 | - | CATLEQETQYF